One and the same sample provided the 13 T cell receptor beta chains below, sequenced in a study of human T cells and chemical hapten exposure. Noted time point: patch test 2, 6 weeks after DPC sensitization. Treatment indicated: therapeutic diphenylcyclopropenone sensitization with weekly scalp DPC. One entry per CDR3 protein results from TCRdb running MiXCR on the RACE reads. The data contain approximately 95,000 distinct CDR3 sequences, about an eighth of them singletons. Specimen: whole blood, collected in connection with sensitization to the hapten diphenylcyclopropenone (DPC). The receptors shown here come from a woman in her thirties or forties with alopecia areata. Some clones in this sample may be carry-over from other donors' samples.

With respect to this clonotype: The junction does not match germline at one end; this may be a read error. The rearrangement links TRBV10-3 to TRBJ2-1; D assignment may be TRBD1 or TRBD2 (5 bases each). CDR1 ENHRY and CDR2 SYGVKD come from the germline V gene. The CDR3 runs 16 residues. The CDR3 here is CATSPSRGTSYNEQFF. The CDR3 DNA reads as TGTGCCACCAGTCCCTCGAGGGGCACCTCCTACAATGAGCAGTTCTTC.

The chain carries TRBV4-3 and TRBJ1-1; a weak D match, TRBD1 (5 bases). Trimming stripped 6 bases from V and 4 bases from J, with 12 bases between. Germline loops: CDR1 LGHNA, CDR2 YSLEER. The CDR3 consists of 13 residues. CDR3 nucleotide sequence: TGCGCCAGCAGGGGACCCATCGGCACTGAAGCTTTCTTT. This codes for CASRGPIGTEAFF.

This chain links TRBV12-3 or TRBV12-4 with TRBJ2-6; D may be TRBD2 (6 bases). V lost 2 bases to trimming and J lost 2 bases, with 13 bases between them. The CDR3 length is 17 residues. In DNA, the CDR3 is TGTGCCAGCAGTTTAAGACGGAGGGTCGCTGGGGCCAACGTCCTGACTTTC. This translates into CASSLRRRVAGANVLTF.

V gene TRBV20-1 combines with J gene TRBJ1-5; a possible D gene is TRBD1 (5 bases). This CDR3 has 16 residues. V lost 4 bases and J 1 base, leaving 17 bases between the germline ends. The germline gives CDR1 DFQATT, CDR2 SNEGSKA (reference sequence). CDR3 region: CSAKLQGGKSNQPQHF. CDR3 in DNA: TGCAGTGCTAAGCTTCAGGGAGGGAAAAGCAATCAGCCCCAGCATTTT.

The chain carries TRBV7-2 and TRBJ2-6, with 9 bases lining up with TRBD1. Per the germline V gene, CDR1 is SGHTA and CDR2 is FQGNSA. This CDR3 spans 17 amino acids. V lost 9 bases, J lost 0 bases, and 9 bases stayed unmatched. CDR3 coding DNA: TGTGCCAGGCCCCGGGACAGGGCTTCCTCTGGGGCCAACGTCCTGACTTTC. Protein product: CARPRDRASSGANVLTF.

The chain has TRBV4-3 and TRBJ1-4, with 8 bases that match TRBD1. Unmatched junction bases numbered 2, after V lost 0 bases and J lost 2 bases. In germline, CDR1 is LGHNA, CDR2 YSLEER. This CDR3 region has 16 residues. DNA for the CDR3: TGCGCCAGCAGCCAAGAAGACAGGGGTACTAATGAAAAACTGTTTTTT. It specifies CASSQEDRGTNEKLFF.

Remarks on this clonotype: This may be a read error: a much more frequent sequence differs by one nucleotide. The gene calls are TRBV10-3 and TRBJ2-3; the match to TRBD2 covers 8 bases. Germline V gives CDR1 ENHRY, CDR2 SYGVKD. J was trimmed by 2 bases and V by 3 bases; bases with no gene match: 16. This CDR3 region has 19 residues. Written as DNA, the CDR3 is TGTGCCATCAGTGAAACCTTCTCGACTGGCGGGGGGACCACAGATACGCAGTATTTT. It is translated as CAISETFSTGGGTTDTQYF.

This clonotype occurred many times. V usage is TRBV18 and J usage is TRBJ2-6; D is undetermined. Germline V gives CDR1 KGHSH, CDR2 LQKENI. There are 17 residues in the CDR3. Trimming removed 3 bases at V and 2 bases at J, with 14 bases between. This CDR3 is CASSPMNKPTGANVLTF. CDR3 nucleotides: TGTGCCAGCTCACCGATGAATAAACCTACTGGGGCCAACGTCCTGACTTTC.

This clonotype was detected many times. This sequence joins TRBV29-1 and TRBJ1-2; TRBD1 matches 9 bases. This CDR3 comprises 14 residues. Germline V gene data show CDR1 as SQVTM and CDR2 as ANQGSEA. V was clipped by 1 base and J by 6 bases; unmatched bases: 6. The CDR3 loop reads CSVEAPDRGNGYTF. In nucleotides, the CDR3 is TGCAGCGTTGAAGCCCCGGACAGGGGCAATGGCTACACCTTC.

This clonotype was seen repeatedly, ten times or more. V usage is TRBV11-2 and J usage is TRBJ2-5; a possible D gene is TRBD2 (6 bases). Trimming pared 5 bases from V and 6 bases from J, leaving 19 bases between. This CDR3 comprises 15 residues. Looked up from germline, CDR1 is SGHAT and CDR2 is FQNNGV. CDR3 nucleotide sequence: TGTGCCAGCAGCCTACCGGGACTCCCCCTGAAGACCCAGTACTTC. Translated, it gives CASSLPGLPLKTQYF.

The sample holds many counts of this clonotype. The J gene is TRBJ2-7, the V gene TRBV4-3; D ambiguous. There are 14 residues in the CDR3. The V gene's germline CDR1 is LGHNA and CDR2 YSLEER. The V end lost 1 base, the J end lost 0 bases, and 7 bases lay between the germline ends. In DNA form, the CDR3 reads TGCGCCAGCAGCCAAGGGGGTAGCTCCTACGAGCAGTACTTC. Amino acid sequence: CASSQGGSSYEQYF.

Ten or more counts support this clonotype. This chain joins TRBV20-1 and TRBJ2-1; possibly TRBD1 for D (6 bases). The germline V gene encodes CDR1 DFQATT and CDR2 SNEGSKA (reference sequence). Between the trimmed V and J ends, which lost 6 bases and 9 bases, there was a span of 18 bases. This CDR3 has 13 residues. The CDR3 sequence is CSATEEGVGEQFF. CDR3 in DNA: TGCAGTGCCACTGAAGAGGGGGTTGGTGAGCAGTTCTTC.

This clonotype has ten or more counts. The CDR3 nucleotides read TGTGCCAGCAGCCCGGACCGGGGGGGCAGCTATGAGCAGTTCTTC. Translated, it gives CASSPDRGGSYEQFF. J is TRBJ2-1 and V is TRBV9, with TRBD2 matching over 8 bases. Per germline, CDR1 SGDLS and CDR2 YYNGEE. The CDR3 runs 15 residues. V shed 4 bases, J shed 8 bases, and the junction held 11 bases outside the gene matches. Full variable domain (missing parts from reference TRBV9 and TRBJ2-1): DSGVTQTPKHLITATGQRVTLRCSPRSGDLSVYWYQQSLDQGLQFLIQYYNGEERAKGNILERFSAQQFPDLHSELNLSSLELGDSALYFCASSPDRGGSYEQFFGPGTRLTVL.